The TCR beta chain described here comes from a study of STAT5B mutations in CD4+ large granular lymphocyte leukemia. This was a survey-level run. The table came from immunoSEQ multiplex PCR; TCRdb's copy has only in-frame clones and leaves some out. This sample has 40,000 to 45,000 clones, with approximately 84% found just once. The CDR3 is 17 residues long. CDR1 and CDR2 from the germline V gene are SGHTA and FQGNSA. Unmatched junction bases numbered 15, after V lost 5 bases and J lost 8 bases. Sequencing input: CD4+ T cells from blood buffy coats. The sequence came from a human donor in good health. This sequence joins TRBV7-2 and TRBJ1-6; TRBD1 aligns across 7 bases. Here the CDR3 reads CASSHPIQGLLYSPLHF. CDR3 DNA: TGTGCCAGCAGCCACCCAATACAGGGGCTTCTTTATTCACCCCTCCACTTT.